The present TCR beta chain was sequenced within a study of early T cells in non-severe SARS-CoV-2 infection. Study in general: The input, bulk RNA from unsorted whole blood, was sequenced, and chains were unpaired.

As for this clonotype: What it binds is not known.

General observations from the study: VDJdb matching skewed toward anti-spike CD8 responses, missing private and CD4 specificities.

Trimming cost V 6 bases and J 0 bases, with 9 bases left between them. CDR1 and CDR2 from the germline V gene are SNHLY and FYNNEI. CDR3 length: 14 residues. Separate cDNA molecules each had unique molecular identifiers attached to them. TCRdb re-derived calls from the 5' RACE reads in MiXCR, one entry per CDR3 protein. The sample has over 50,000 distinct CDR3 sequences, approximately 10% seen once. Sequenced input: whole blood. The sequence came from an adult who was a healthcare worker with PCR-confirmed SARS-CoV-2 infection or an uninfected control (not recorded which). The chain joins TRBV2 to TRBJ2-1; D unclear. This CDR3 is CASRFSGSYNEQFF. The CDR3 coding sequence is TGTGCCAGCAGGTTTTCAGGCTCCTACAATGAGCAGTTCTTC. Complete variable domain (other parts from reference TRBV2 and TRBJ2-1): EPEVTQTPSHQVTQMGQEVILRCVPISNHLYFYWYRQILGQKVEFLVSFYNNEISEKSEIFDDQFSVERPDGSNFTLKIRSTKLEDSAMYFCASRFSGSYNEQFFGPGTRLTVL.